Sequencing of this T cell receptor beta chain was carried out in a study of PD-L1 blockade in urothelial cancer. Study-level background: Patients with male sex and bladder-origin urothelial cancer accounted for twenty-five of 29 enrolled. From 0 to 3 prior chemotherapy regimens had been given to the patients. The median number of T cells present in blood samples was around 150,000.

Time point indicated: pretreatment peripheral blood. V lost 6 bases and J lost 7; bases outside the gene matches: 8. This CDR3 is 15 amino acids long. Germline CDR1 and CDR2: MNHNS and SASEGT. Produced via immunoSEQ multiplex PCR; TCRdb's table is partial and in-frame only. The sample consists of 45,000 to 65,000 clones, approximately 85% of them appearing once. This clonotype originated in a man in his 70s with urothelial cancer. This sample comprised PBMCs, obtained around atezolizumab (anti-PD-L1) treatment. This chain connects TRBV6-1 to TRBJ2-1; 11 nucleotides agree with TRBD2. The CDR3, as DNA: TGTGCCAGCAGCCTTAGCGGGAGGGAAGGGAATGAGCAGTTCTTC. Amino acids: CASSLSGREGNEQFF.